Each of the 3 T cell receptor beta chains below was sequenced from the same sample in a study of cytomegalovirus exposure and HLA in healthy donors. Libraries were prepared by immunoSEQ multiplex PCR; TCRdb keeps only in-frame clonotypes and omits some of them. This sample carries 250,000 to 400,000 clones, roughly 90% of them seen once, and the ten largest clones take approximately 0.95%. Sequences were obtained from PBMCs. The source is a young man in good health and CMV-seronegative.

The rearrangement uses TRBV5-1 and TRBJ2-3; 12 nucleotides agree with TRBD2. Germline V gene data show CDR1 as SGHRS and CDR2 as YFSETQ. J lost 4 bases, V lost 0 bases, and 12 bases had no gene match. The CDR3 covers 19 residues. For the CDR3, the DNA is TGCGCCAGCAGCTTGGCCCCCCTAGCGGGGGGGCTGGGGTCAGATACGCAGTATTTT. As protein: CASSLAPLAGGLGSDTQYF.

The chain links TRBV15 to TRBJ2-2; perhaps TRBD1 as D (5 bases). This CDR3 spans 14 amino acids. Germline V gene sequence: CDR1 LNHNV, CDR2 YYDKDF (reference sequence). Trimming removed 2 bases at V and 5 bases at J, with 9 bases between. The CDR3 DNA reads as TGTGCCACCAGCAGATCAAAGGGGACCGGGGAGCTGTTTTTT. Translated: CATSRSKGTGELFF.

The chain joins TRBV18 to TRBJ1-3, with TRBD1 identical over 10 bases. In germline, CDR1 is KGHSH, CDR2 LQKENI. This CDR3 has 16 amino acids. The V and J ends lost 1 base and 3 bases, in that order; junction bases with no gene match: 3. The DNA of the CDR3 is TGTGCCAGCTCACCACTGGACAGGGGGTTTGGAAACACCATATATTTT. Translation: CASSPLDRGFGNTIYF.